One and the same sample provided the 25 T cell receptor beta chains below, sequenced in a study of glioma-infiltrating T cells after dendritic cell vaccination (dated by TCRdb to the mid-2010s). In the paper's terms, the time point label means: after dendritic cell vaccination, including at tumor progression/relapse. Library generation was performed with the immunoSEQ multiplex PCR assay. TCRdb stores this immuneACCESS table with in-frame sequences only. Part of the clones is absent; in the studies checked, under half of the shortfall reflects unresolved V genes, and no reason is known for the rest. This sample is represented by approximately 85,000 clones; around 85% of them were singletons. The ten largest clones take up 8.5% of the sample. The source was blood, collected after dendritic cell vaccination. These receptors came from a human donor with glioblastoma.

V is TRBV7-3 and J is TRBJ1-3; maybe TRBD1 (5 bases). The CDR3 sequence is 14 residues long. From germline, CDR1 is SGHTA and CDR2 FQGTGA. The V and J ends lost 5 bases and 1 base respectively, with 9 bases between them. This CDR3 is CASSQSGSGNTIYF. The CDR3 DNA follows: TGTGCCAGCAGCCAATCAGGGTCTGGAAACACCATATATTTT. The whole variable domain, remainder taken from reference TRBV7-3 and TRBJ1-3, is GAGVSQTPSNKVTEKGKYVELRCDPISGHTALYWYRQSLGQGPEFLIYFQGTGAADDSGLPNDRFFAVRPEGSVSTLKIQRTERGDSAVYLCASSQSGSGNTIYFGEGSWLTVV.

V and J are TRBV19 and TRBJ2-5; 8 bases match TRBD1. V trimming: 5 bases; J trimming: 5 bases; junction bases outside the gene matches: 7. CDR1 and CDR2 (germline): LNHDA, SQIVND (reference sequence). This CDR3 comprises 14 residues. The DNA of the CDR3 is TGTGCCAGTAGTGCCGACAGGGGAGCGGAGACCCAGTACTTC. It yields the protein CASSADRGAETQYF.

This clone was picked up one time. This chain joins TRBV29-1 and TRBJ2-1; 9 bases match TRBD2. CDR3 length: 15 residues. Germline V lookup: CDR1 SQVTM, CDR2 ANQGSEA. The junction had 5 bases not matched to a gene; V was cut back by 0 bases and J by 5 bases. CDR3 coding DNA: TGCAGCGTTGAAGAAGTCAGGACTAGCGACAATGAGCAGTTCTTC. This encodes CSVEEVRTSDNEQFF.

CDR3 sequence reads: CASSSIGAGGSIQYF. CDR3 sequence (DNA): TGTGCCAGCAGTTCCATAGGTGCAGGGGGTAGCATTCAGTACTTC. The rearrangement links TRBV27 to TRBJ2-4; 7 positions match TRBD1. CDR3 size: 15 residues. Germline V gene sequence: CDR1 MNHEY, CDR2 SMNVEV (reference sequence). V lost 4 bases and J lost 9; bases outside the gene matches: 12.

The chain uses TRBV19 and TRBJ1-5; perhaps TRBD1 as D (6 bases). Germline CDR1 is LNHDA and CDR2 is SQIVND (reference sequence). Trimming took off 5 bases at V and 5 bases at J, with 13 bases between the two ends. The CDR3 length is 14 residues. The chain's CDR3 is CASSSGDGYQPQHF. The CDR3 DNA follows: TGTGCCAGTAGTTCAGGGGATGGATATCAGCCCCAGCATTTT.

The chain has TRBV28 and TRBJ2-6, with a tentative D call TRBD1 (5 bases). The ends were cut back, 4 bases at V and 0 bases at J, with 16 bases in the middle. Per the germline V gene, CDR1 is MDHEN and CDR2 is SYDVKM. The CDR3 has 18 residues. CDR3 sequence reads: CASSSVGQDYSGANVLTF. Here the CDR3 DNA reads TGTGCCAGCAGTTCCGTGGGGCAGGATTACTCTGGGGCCAACGTCCTGACTTTC.

The gene calls are TRBV2 and TRBJ2-5; TRBD2 agrees at 13 bases. The CDR3 extends over 14 amino acids. V gave up 4 bases and J gave up 5 bases; unmatched junction bases: 1. Germline CDR1 is SNHLY and CDR2 is FYNNEI. The CDR3: CASSGGLAGETQYF. The CDR3 DNA reads TGTGCCAGCAGTGGGGGACTAGCGGGGGAGACCCAGTACTTC.

The chain combines TRBV6-6 with TRBJ2-3; 9 bases match TRBD2. The CDR3 loop spans 15 amino acids. J was trimmed by 7 bases and V by 5 bases; bases with no gene match: 10. CDR1 is MNHNY, CDR2 SVGAGI, per germline (reference sequence). DNA for the CDR3: TGTGCCAGCAGTCGAGGTAGCGGGAGTGGGTATACGCAGTATTTT. Translated: CASSRGSGSGYTQYF.

The rearrangement uses TRBV27 and TRBJ1-1; maybe TRBD1 (5 bases). The CDR3 sequence is 15 residues long. V dropped 5 bases and J dropped 5 bases, with 18 bases sitting between them. The germline CDR1 and CDR2 sequences are MNHEY and SMNVEV (reference sequence). The CDR3 sequence is CASSPSPSGLTEAFF. In DNA form, the CDR3 reads TGTGCCAGCAGTCCGAGTCCCTCAGGGCTGACTGAAGCTTTCTTT.

CDR3 residues: CASSIKRLSGEGNEQFF. CDR3 coding DNA: TGTGCCAGTAGTATTAAGAGGTTGAGCGGGGAGGGCAATGAGCAGTTCTTC. V is TRBV19 and J is TRBJ2-1; 7 bases agree with TRBD2. The CDR3 consists of 17 residues. V shed 3 bases and J 6 bases; nucleotides not matched to a gene: 14. Per the germline V gene, CDR1 is LNHDA and CDR2 is SQIVND (reference sequence).

The V call is TRBV28, the J call TRBJ1-3; D call uncertain. Germline V gene data show CDR1 as MDHEN and CDR2 as SYDVKM. V was trimmed by 7 bases and J by 0 bases, leaving 13 bases between them. The CDR3 extends over 15 amino acids. Here the CDR3 reads CASTIGGTSGNTIYF. The CDR3 DNA follows: TGTGCCAGCACCATAGGAGGTACCTCTGGAAACACCATATATTTT. The full variable domain, completed using reference TRBV28 and TRBJ1-3, is DVKVTQSSRYLVKRTGEKVFLECVQDMDHENMFWYRQDPGLGLRLIYFSYDVKMKEKGDIPEGYSVSREKKERFSLILESASTNQTSMYLCASTIGGTSGNTIYFGEGSWLTVV.

The gene calls are TRBV29-1 and TRBJ2-2; 9 bases line up with TRBD1. CDR1 is SQVTM, CDR2 ANQGSEA, per germline. The CDR3 consists of 14 residues. The J segment lost 3 bases and the V segment lost 3 bases, leaving 2 bases of the junction unmatched. The CDR3 bases are TGCAGCGTTGACGGGACAGGGCACACCGGGGAGCTGTTTTTT. Translating gives CSVDGTGHTGELFF.

V and J are TRBV29-1 and TRBJ2-7; D possibly corresponds to TRBD2 (6 bases). V was pared by 7 bases and J by 3 bases, with 13 bases between. Germline loops: CDR1 SQVTM, CDR2 ANQGSEA. There are 12 residues in the CDR3. The DNA of the CDR3 is TGCAGCGGGTTGACTAGTGTCTACGAGCAGTACTTC. The encoded protein is CSGLTSVYEQYF.

The chain carries TRBV5-1 and TRBJ2-7; TRBD1 aligns across 8 bases. This CDR3 region has 17 residues. The J segment lost 5 bases and the V segment lost 2 bases, leaving 15 bases of the junction unmatched. Germline assignment: CDR1 SGHRS and CDR2 YFSETQ. The CDR3 sequence: CASSFSTVGQGGNEQYF. The CDR3 region has the DNA TGCGCCAGCAGCTTCTCCACCGTCGGACAGGGAGGAAACGAGCAGTACTTC.

The genes are TRBV2 and TRBJ2-3; 7 bases are shared with TRBD2. The length of the CDR3 is 14 residues. V gave up 8 bases and J gave up 1 base; unmatched junction bases: 6. Germline lookup yields CDR1 SNHLY and CDR2 FYNNEI. The CDR3 DNA sequence: TGTGCCAGCTTTCCTGGGGGGGGCACAGATACGCAGTATTTT. Its translation is CASFPGGGTDTQYF.

This chain joins TRBV5-1 and TRBJ2-7; the match to TRBD1 covers 9 bases. The CDR3 contains 18 residues. V gave up 2 bases and J gave up 2 bases; unmatched junction bases: 14. The germline V gene encodes CDR1 SGHRS and CDR2 YFSETQ. The CDR3 loop is CASSLPTTGGASPYEQYF. The CDR3 DNA follows: TGCGCCAGCAGCTTACCTACCACAGGGGGCGCTAGTCCCTACGAGCAGTACTTC.

The rearrangement uses TRBV7-2 and TRBJ1-1; D not resolved. CDR1 SGHTA and CDR2 FQGNSA come from the germline V gene. The CDR3 has 16 residues. V gave up 8 bases and J gave up 4 bases, with 23 bases separating them. The CDR3 DNA follows: TGTGCCAGCTCCCCTGGGGAGACACCTCTGAGCACTGAAGCTTTCTTT. Its protein is CASSPGETPLSTEAFF.

This chain joins TRBV28 and TRBJ1-5; TRBD1 is a possible D gene (6 bases). This CDR3 contains 14 residues. The V end was cut by 4 bases, the J end by 6 bases, with 13 bases between. Germline-derived CDR1 and CDR2 are MDHEN and SYDVKM. The DNA for the CDR3 is TGTGCCAGCAGTTCGGGGGGCTCGAGTCAGCCCCAGCATTTT. Translation: CASSSGGSSQPQHF.

This rearrangement joins TRBV5-6 to TRBJ1-2; 8 bases align to TRBD1. Unmatched junction bases numbered 1, after V lost 4 bases and J lost 2 bases. The CDR3 runs to 13 residues. Per germline, CDR1 SGHDT and CDR2 YYEEEE. In nucleotides, the CDR3 is TGTGCCAGCAGCCGGACAGGGAACTATGGCTACACCTTC. Protein: CASSRTGNYGYTF.

The chain recombines TRBV7-9 with TRBJ2-7; no reliable D call. Trimming removed 4 bases at V and 2 bases at J, with 9 bases between. Germline V CDR1 and CDR2: SEHNR, FQNEAQ (reference sequence). The CDR3 loop spans 13 amino acids. The CDR3 nucleotides read TGTGCCAGCAGCTCAGGAAAAACCTACGAGCAGTACTTC. Amino acids: CASSSGKTYEQYF.

The chain joins TRBV25-1 to TRBJ1-1; TRBD1 is a possible D gene (5 bases). Germline CDR1 and CDR2: MGHDK and SYGVNS. Trimming cost V 2 bases and J 4 bases, with 11 bases left between them. The CDR3 runs to 14 residues. The CDR3 DNA follows: TGTGCCAGCAGTGAAGTTGGGGGGATCACTGAAGCTTTCTTT. Translated, it gives CASSEVGGITEAFF. Based on the CDR3 plus reference TRBV25-1 and TRBJ1-1, the full variable domain is EADIYQTPRYLVIGTGKKITLECSQTMGHDKMYWYQQDPGMELHLIHYSYGVNSTEKGDLSSESTVSRIRTEHFPLTLESARPSHTSQYLCASSEVGGITEAFFGQGTRLTVV.

V is TRBV27 and J is TRBJ1-5, with D tentatively TRBD1 (6 bases). The V gene's germline CDR1 is MNHEY and CDR2 SMNVEV (reference sequence). Trimming took off 5 bases at V and 6 bases at J, with 14 bases between the two ends. The CDR3 spans 14 residues. The CDR3 sequence: CASSPRRGGQPQHF. In DNA form, the CDR3 reads TGTGCCAGCAGTCCCCGCAGGGGTGGTCAGCCCCAGCATTTT.

V is TRBV28 and J is TRBJ2-2; perhaps TRBD1 as D (5 bases). CDR1 is MDHEN, CDR2 SYDVKM, per germline. The CDR3 is 14 residues long. V was clipped by 7 bases and J by 1 base, with 10 bases between them. CDR3 protein: CASTMTVNTGELFF. Written as DNA, the CDR3 is TGTGCCAGCACCATGACAGTGAACACCGGGGAGCTGTTTTTT.

This chain links TRBV5-1 with TRBJ2-7; 7 bases map to TRBD2. The CDR3 spans 15 residues. Germline V gene data show CDR1 as SGHRS and CDR2 as YFSETQ. The ends lost 2 bases at V and 2 bases at J; junction bases unmatched: 7. CDR3 amino acids: CASSFYGEGTYEQYF. The CDR3 DNA reads as TGCGCCAGCAGCTTCTACGGGGAGGGAACCTACGAGCAGTACTTC. The variable domain in full, with the rest retrieved from reference TRBV5-1 and TRBJ2-7, is KAGVTQTPRYLIKTRGQQVTLSCSPISGHRSVSWYQQTPGQGLQFLFEYFSETQRNKGNFPGRFSGRQFSNSRSEMNVSTLELGDSALYLCASSFYGEGTYEQYFGPGTRLTVT.

This clone was counted once. The V gene is TRBV15, the J gene TRBJ2-5, with TRBD1 identical over 11 bases. This CDR3 region has 16 residues. Trimming removed 2 bases from V and 5 bases from J; junction bases left unmatched: 7. Looked up from germline, CDR1 is LNHNV and CDR2 is YYDKDF (reference sequence). This chain's CDR3 is CATSRTWTGGRETQYF. The CDR3 DNA sequence: TGTGCCACCAGCAGAACCTGGACAGGGGGCCGGGAGACCCAGTACTTC.